This TCR beta chain was documented in a study of CD4 T cells in relation to SARS-CoV-2 and coronaviruses. Study conclusions and caveats: SARS-CoV-2-driven expansion was significantly weaker in crossreactive than monoreactive clones.

Over 80,000 naive or memory CD4+ cells were cultured with CEF peptides for about 10 days. This CDR3 comprises 14 residues. The V gene's germline CDR1 is SGHAT and CDR2 FQNNGV. After removal of 1 base from V and 5 bases from J, the junction contained 5 bases not matched to a gene. In this sample, this clone turned up once. The antigen is undetermined. Profiled with immunoSEQ multiplex PCR; TCRdb holds only in-frame clones, not every one. The repertoire has more than 35,000 clones, 70% to 80% of them found once; the top ten carry 2.5% to 3%. Specimen: memory CD4+ T cells from PBMCs, cultured in vitro. The receptor was derived from an adult with COVID-19. The chain joins TRBV11-2 to TRBJ2-7; 7 nucleotides match TRBD2. The DNA of the CDR3 is TGTGCCAGCAGCTTAGTAACTAGCGTGGACGAGCAGTACTTC. The encoded protein is CASSLVTSVDEQYF.